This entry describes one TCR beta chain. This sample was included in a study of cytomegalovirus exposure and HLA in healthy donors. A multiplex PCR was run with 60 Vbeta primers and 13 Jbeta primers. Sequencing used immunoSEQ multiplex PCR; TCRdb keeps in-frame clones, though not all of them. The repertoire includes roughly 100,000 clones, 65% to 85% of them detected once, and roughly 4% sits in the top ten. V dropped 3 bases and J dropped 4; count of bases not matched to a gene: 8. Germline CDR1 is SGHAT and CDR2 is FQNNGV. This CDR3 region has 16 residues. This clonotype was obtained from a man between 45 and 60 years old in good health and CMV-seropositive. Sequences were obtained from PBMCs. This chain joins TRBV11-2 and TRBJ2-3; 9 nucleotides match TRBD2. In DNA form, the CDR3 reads TGTGCCAGCAGCTTTATAGCGGGAGCGGGGGCAGATACGCAGTATTTT. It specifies CASSFIAGAGADTQYF.